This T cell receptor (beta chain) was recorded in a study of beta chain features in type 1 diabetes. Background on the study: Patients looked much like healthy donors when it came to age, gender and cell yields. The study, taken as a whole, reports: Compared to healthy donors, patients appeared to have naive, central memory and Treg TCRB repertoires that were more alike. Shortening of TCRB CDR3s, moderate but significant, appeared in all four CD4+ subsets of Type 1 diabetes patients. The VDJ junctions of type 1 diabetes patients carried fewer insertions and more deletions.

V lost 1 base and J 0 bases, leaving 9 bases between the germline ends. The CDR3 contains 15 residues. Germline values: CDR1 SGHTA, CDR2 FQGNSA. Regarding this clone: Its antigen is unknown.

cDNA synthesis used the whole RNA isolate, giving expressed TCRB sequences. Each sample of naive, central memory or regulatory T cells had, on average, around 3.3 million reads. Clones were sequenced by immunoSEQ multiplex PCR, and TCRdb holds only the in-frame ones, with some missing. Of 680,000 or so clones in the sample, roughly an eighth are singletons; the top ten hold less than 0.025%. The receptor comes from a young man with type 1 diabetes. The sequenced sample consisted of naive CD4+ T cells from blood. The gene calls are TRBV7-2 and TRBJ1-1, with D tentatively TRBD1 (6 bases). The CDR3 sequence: CASSLDREVNTEAFF. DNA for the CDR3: TGTGCCAGCAGCTTAGACAGGGAGGTGAACACTGAAGCTTTCTTT.